This T cell receptor beta chain appears in the sequencing data of a study of blood T cell repertoires in COVID-19. Sequencing was performed with immunoSEQ multiplex PCR; in TCRdb, only in-frame clones are kept and a portion is missing. The table includes roughly 290,000 clones, approximately 83% detected once. The sequence came from a woman in her twenties or thirties who had recovered from COVID-19. The sequencing input was peripheral blood.

CDR3 nucleotides: TGTGCCAGCAGTGAAAGTCTAGCGGGGGGGGCGAACACCGGGGAGCTGTTTTTT. Protein sequence: CASSESLAGGANTGELFF. V gene TRBV6-1 combines with J gene TRBJ2-2; 12 nucleotides agree with TRBD2. Germline CDR1 and CDR2: MNHNS and SASEGT. The length of the CDR3 is 18 residues. Trimming at V came to 2 bases and at J to 0 bases, leaving 4 bases not matched to a gene.